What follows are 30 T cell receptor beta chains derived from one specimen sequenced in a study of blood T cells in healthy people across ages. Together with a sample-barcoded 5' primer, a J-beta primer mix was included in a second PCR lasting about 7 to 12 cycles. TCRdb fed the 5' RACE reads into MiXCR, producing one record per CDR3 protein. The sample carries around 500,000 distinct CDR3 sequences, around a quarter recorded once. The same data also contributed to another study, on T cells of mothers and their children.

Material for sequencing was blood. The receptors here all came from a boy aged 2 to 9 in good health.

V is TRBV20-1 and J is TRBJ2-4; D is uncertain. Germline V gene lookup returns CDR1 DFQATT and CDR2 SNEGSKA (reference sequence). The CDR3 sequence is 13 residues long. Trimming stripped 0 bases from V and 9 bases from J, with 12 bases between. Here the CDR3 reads CSARDTMLGIQYF. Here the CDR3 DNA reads TGCAGTGCTAGAGACACGATGCTGGGCATTCAGTACTTC.

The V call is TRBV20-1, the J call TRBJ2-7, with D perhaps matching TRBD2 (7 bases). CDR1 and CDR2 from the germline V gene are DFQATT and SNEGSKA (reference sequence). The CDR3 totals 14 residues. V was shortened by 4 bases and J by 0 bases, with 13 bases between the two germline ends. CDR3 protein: CSANPGGRSYEQYF. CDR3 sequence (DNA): TGCAGTGCTAATCCCGGGGGGCGCTCCTACGAGCAGTACTTC.

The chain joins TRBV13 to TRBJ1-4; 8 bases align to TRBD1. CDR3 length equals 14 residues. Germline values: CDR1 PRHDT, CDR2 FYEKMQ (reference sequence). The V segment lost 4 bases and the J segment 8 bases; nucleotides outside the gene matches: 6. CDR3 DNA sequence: TGTGCCAGCAGCTCCCGGGACAGGAAGGAAAAACTGTTTTTT. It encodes CASSSRDRKEKLFF.

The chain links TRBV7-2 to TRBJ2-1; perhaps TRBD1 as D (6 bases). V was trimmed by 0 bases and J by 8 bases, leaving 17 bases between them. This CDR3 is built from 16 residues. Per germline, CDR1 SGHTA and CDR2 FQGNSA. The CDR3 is CASSLAWSGQYDEQFF. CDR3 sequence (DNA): TGTGCCAGCAGCTTAGCCTGGAGCGGACAGTACGATGAGCAGTTCTTC.

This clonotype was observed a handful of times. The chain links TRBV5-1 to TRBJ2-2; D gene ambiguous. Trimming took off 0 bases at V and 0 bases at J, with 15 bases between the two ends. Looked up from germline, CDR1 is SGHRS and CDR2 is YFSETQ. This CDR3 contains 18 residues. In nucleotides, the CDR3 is TGCGCCAGCAGCTTGGTGCCACCCGGTACCGCGAACACCGGGGAGCTGTTTTTT. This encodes CASSLVPPGTANTGELFF. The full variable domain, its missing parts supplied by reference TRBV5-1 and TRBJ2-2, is KAGVTQTPRYLIKTRGQQVTLSCSPISGHRSVSWYQQTPGQGLQFLFEYFSETQRNKGNFPGRFSGRQFSNSRSEMNVSTLELGDSALYLCASSLVPPGTANTGELFFGEGSRLTVL.

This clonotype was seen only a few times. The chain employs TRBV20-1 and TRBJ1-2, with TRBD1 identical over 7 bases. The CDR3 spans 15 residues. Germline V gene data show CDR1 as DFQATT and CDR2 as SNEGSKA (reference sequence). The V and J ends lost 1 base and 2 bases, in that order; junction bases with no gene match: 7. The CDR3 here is CSARAETGINYGYTF. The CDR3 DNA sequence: TGCAGTGCTAGAGCGGAGACAGGGATCAACTATGGCTACACCTTC.

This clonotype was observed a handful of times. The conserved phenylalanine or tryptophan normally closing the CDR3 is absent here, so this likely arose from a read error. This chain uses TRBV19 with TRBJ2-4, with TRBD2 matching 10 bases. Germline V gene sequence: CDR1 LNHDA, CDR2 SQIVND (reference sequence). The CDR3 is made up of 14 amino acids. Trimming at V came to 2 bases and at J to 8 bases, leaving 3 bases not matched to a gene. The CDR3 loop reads CASSISGRADIQYL. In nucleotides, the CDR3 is TGTGCCAGTAGTATAAGCGGGAGGGCTGACATTCAGTACTTA.

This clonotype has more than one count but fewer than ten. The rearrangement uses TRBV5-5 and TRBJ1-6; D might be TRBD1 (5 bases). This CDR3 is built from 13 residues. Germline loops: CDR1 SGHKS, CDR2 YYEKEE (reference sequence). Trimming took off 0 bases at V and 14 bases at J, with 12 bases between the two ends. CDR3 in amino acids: CASSLEAPGTLHF. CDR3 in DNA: TGTGCCAGCAGCTTGGAGGCCCCAGGGACCCTCCACTTT.

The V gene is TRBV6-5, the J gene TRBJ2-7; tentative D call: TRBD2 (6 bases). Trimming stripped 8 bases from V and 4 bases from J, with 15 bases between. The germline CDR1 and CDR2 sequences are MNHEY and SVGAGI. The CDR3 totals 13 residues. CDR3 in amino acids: CASGASETYEQYF. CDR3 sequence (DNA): TGTGCCAGCGGTGCTAGCGAGACATACGAGCAGTACTTC.

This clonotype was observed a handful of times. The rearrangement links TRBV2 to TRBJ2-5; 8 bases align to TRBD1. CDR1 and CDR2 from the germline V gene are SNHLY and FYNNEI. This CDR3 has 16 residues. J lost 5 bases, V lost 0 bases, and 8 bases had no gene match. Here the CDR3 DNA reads TGTGCCAGCAGTGAAGCTTGGCAGGGGGCGAGGGAGACCCAGTACTTC. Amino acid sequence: CASSEAWQGARETQYF.

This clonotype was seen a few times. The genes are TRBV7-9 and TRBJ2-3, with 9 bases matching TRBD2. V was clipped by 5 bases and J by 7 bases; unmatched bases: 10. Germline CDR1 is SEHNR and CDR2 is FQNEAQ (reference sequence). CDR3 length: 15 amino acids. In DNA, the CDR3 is TGTGCCAGCAGCGTTAGCGGGAGATTCGCAAATACGCAGTATTTT. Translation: CASSVSGRFANTQYF.

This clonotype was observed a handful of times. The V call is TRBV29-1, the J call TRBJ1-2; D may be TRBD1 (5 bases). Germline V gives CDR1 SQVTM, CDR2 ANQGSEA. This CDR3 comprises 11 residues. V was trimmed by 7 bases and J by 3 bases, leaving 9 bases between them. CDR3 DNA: TGCAGCGCCCAGGGTGACTATGGCTACACCTTC. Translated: CSAQGDYGYTF.

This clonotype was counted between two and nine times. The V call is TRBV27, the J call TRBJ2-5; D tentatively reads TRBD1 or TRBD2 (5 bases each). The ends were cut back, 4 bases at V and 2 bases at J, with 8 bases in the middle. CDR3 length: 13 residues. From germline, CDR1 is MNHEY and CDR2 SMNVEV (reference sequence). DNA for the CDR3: TGTGCCAGCAGTTCGGGACGTCAAGAGACCCAGTACTTC. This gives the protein CASSSGRQETQYF.

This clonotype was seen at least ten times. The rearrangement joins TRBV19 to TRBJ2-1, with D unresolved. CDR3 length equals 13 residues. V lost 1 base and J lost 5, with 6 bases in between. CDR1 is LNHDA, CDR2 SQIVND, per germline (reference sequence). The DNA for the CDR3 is TGTGCCAGTAGTATAGGGGGTCACAATGAGCAGTTCTTC. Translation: CASSIGGHNEQFF.

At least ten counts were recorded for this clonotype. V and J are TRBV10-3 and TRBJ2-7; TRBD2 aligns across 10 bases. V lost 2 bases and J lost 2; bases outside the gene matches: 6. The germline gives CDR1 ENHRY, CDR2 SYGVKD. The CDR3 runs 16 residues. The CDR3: CAISEGLADLTYEQYF. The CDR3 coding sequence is TGTGCCATCAGTGAGGGACTAGCGGACCTCACCTACGAGCAGTACTTC.

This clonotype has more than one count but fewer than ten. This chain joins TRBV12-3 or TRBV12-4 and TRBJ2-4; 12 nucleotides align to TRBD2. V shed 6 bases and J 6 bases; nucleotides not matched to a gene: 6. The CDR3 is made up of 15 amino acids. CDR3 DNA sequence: TGTGCCAGCAGCTTGACTAGCGGGAGAGGAAACATTCAGTACTTC. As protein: CASSLTSGRGNIQYF.

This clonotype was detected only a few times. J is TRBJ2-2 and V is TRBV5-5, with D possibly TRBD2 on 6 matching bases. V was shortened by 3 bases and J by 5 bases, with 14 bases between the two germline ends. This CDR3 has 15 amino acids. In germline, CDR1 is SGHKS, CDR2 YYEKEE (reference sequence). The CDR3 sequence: CASSSPRGRTGELFF. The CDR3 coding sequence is TGTGCCAGCAGCTCCCCTCGGGGGAGGACCGGGGAGCTGTTTTTT.

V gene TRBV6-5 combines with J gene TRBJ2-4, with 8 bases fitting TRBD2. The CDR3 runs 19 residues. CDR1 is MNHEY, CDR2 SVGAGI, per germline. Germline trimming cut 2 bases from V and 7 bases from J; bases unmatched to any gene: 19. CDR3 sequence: CASSYDQVTSGPKGNIQYF. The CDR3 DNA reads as TGTGCCAGCAGTTACGACCAGGTCACTAGCGGACCTAAGGGGAACATTCAGTACTTC.

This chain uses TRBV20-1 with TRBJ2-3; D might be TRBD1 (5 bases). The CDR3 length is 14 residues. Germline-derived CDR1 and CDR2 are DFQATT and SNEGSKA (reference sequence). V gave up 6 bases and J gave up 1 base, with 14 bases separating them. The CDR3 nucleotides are TGCAGTGCCCGGCGACAGCCTGGCACAGATACGCAGTATTTT. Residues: CSARRQPGTDTQYF.

In DNA, the CDR3 is TGTGCCAGCAGCCGATCGGGGGGGTTCTCCTACAATGAGCAGTTCTTC. This sequence encodes CASSRSGGFSYNEQFF. This chain links TRBV7-6 with TRBJ2-1; 8 nucleotides agree with TRBD2. From germline, CDR1 is SGHVS and CDR2 FNYEAQ. J lost 0 bases, V lost 5 bases, and 6 bases had no gene match. CDR3 length: 16 amino acids.

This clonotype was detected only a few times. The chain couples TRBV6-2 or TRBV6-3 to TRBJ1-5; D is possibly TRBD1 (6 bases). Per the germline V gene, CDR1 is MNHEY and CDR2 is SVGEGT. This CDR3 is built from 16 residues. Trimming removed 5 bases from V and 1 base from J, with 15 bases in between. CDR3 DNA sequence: TGTGCCAGCAGTCCCTCGGGGGGCTGGAGCAATCAGCCCCAGCATTTT. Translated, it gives CASSPSGGWSNQPQHF.

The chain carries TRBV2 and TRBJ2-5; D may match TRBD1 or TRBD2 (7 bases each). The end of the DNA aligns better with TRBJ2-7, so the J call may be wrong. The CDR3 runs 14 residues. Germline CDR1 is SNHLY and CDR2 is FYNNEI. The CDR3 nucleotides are TGTGCCAGCAGTTATTTCAGGGGGGGCGACGAGCAGTACTTC. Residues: CASSYFRGGDEQYF.

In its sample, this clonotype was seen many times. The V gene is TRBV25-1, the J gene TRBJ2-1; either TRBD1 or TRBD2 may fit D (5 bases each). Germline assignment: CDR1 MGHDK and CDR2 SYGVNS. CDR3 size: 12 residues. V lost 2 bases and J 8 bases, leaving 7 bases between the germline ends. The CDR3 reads CASSEGGHEQFF. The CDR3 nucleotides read TGTGCCAGCAGTGAAGGGGGTCATGAGCAGTTCTTC.

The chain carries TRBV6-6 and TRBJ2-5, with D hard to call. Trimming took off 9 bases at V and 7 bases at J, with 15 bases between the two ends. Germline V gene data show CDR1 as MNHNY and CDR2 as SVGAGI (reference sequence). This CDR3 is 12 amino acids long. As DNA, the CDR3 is TGTGCCAGACAACGAGGTTTTTTGACCCAGTACTTC. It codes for CARQRGFLTQYF.

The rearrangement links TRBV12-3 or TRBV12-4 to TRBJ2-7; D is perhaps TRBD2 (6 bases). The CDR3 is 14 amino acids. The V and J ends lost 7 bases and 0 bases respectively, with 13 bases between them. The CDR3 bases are TGTGCCAGCACGACTAGATTAAACTCCTACGAGCAGTACTTC. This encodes CASTTRLNSYEQYF.

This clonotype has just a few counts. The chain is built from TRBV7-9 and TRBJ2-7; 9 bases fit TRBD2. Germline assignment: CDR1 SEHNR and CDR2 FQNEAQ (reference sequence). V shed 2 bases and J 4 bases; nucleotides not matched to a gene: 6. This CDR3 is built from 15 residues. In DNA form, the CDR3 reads TGTGCCAGCAGCTTACGGGATAGCGGGGGTTACGAGCAGTACTTC. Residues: CASSLRDSGGYEQYF.

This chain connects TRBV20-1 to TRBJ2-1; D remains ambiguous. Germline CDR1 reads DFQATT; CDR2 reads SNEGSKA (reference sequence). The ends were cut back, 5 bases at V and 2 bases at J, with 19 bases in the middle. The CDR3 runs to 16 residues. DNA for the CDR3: TGCAGTGCTCTAGGGCCCAAAGCTGGCGCCTACAATGAGCAGTTCTTC. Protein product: CSALGPKAGAYNEQFF.

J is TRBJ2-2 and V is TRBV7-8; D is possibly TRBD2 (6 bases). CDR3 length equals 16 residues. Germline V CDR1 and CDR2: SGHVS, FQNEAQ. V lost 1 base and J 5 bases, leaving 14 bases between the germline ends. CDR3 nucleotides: TGTGCCAGCAGCTTAGTCGGGGGTTTGGGTACCGGGGAGCTGTTTTTT. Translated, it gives CASSLVGGLGTGELFF.

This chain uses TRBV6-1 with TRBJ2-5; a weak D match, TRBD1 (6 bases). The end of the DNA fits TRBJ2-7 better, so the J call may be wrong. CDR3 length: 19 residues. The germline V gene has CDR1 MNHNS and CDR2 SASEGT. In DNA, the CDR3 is TGTGCCAGCAGCCCCATTCGGACAGACCGGGTAGGCCCCGATTACGAGCAGTACTTC. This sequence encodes CASSPIRTDRVGPDYEQYF.

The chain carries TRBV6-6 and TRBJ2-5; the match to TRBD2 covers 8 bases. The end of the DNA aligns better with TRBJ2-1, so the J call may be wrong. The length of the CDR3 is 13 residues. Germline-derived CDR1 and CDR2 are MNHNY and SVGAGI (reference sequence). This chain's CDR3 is CASRGAGGNEQFF. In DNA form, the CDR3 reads TGTGCCAGCAGGGGGGCGGGGGGAAATGAGCAGTTCTTC.